This T cell receptor (beta chain) was captured by sequencing in a study of cytomegalovirus exposure and HLA in healthy donors. Overall study results and limits: For TCR beta chains, V- and J-gene trimming was later linked to a missense DCLRE1C variant. In a later analysis, 15,000 to 20,000 TCR beta sequences were associated with HLA alleles at 0.05 false discovery rate.

On this clone itself: Its antigen is as yet unknown.

Primers included in the PCR were 60 Vbeta and 13 Jbeta primers. Assay used: immunoSEQ multiplex PCR; TCRdb lists only in-frame clones, some missing. The top ten clones hold approximately 11% of a sample with some 130,000 clones, 82% of them seen once. The CDR3 is 15 residues long. With V trimmed by 3 bases and J by 6 bases, 6 bases remained unmatched. The V gene's germline CDR1 is ENHRY and CDR2 SYGVKD. The sample comprised PBMCs. The clonotype comes from a male donor in good health and CMV-seropositive. The genes are TRBV10-3 and TRBJ2-1; 9 nucleotides align to TRBD2. CDR3 coding DNA: TGTGCCATCAGTGAAGGTCTAGCGGGATCCAATGAGCAGTTCTTC. Amino acids: CAISEGLAGSNEQFF.